This TCR beta chain was obtained from a study of T-cell memory formation after mild COVID-19. One entry per CDR3 protein, called by TCRdb with MiXCR from the 5' RACE reads. Altogether tens of thousands of distinct CDR3 sequences are present, 25% to 30% being singletons, with the ten largest covering roughly 47%. This TCR was sampled from a man aged 18 to 35 who had mild COVID-19 (a few samples of this study predate the infection). Cell type and time point are not known. Sequenced: PBMCs or a T cell subset sorted from them (not recorded which).

The CDR3 DNA sequence: TGTGCCAGCAGCTTAGGAAGCAGGGGCAATCAGCCCCAGCATTTT. Amino acids: CASSLGSRGNQPQHF. The chain links TRBV7-2 to TRBJ1-5; tentative D call: TRBD1 (5 bases). The germline gives CDR1 SGHTA, CDR2 FQGNSA. Trimming stripped 1 base from V and 2 bases from J, with 9 bases between. This CDR3 is built from 15 residues.